These T cell receptor beta chains were read from a single sample in a study of TIL therapy for anti-PD-1-resistant metastatic lung cancer. The table came from immunoSEQ multiplex PCR; TCRdb's copy has only in-frame clones and leaves some out. Counted here are more than 20,000 clones, approximately 63% occurring once; the ten biggest clones make up roughly a sixth. The sample here was tumor tissue, taken at baseline. These receptor sequences come from a woman between 30 and 80 years old with non-small cell lung cancer. CDR3s include the opening cysteine and the closing phenylalanine or tryptophan. Fields, in order: V gene, D gene, J gene, clone size, CDR3 DNA, CDR3 protein. The D gene is left open where the match is weak. Only part of the rows carry a size: once, few, many, or a class if the clone is expanded.

V gene: TRBV2
D gene: NA
J gene: TRBJ1-2
clone size: NA
CDR3 DNA: TGTGCCAGCAGAGCCCGGGCCCTCAAGGAGGGCTACACCTTC
CDR3 protein: CASRARALKEGYTF

V gene: TRBV5-8
D gene: NA
J gene: TRBJ2-7
clone size: few
CDR3 DNA: TGTGCCAGCAGCGATGGACTCGAGTCATGGGAGCAGTACTTC
CDR3 protein: CASSDGLESWEQYF

V gene: TRBV6-5
D gene: NA
J gene: TRBJ1-2
clone size: NA
CDR3 DNA: TGTGCCAGCAAAGATCCTCTCTATGGCTACACCTTC
CDR3 protein: CASKDPLYGYTF

V gene: TRBV18
D gene: NA
J gene: TRBJ2-3
clone size: NA
CDR3 DNA: TGTGCCAGCTCACCATATGGGGGAATGCGCACAGATACGCAGTATTTT
CDR3 protein: CASSPYGGMRTDTQYF

V gene: TRBV10-3
D gene: NA
J gene: TRBJ1-5
clone size: medium-sized
CDR3 DNA: TGTGCCATCAGTGTGAACAGGGAACAGCCCCAGCATTTT
CDR3 protein: CAISVNREQPQHF

V gene: TRBV5-1
D gene: NA
J gene: TRBJ1-1
clone size: NA
CDR3 DNA: TGCGCCAGCAGCTTGGATTCTGCGAACACTGAAGCTTTCTTT
CDR3 protein: CASSLDSANTEAFF

V gene: TRBV28
D gene: NA
J gene: TRBJ2-7
clone size: NA
CDR3 DNA: TGTGCCAGCGGCAGGACCAATTTTGACGAGCAGTACTTC
CDR3 protein: CASGRTNFDEQYF

V gene: TRBV2
D gene: TRBD2
J gene: TRBJ2-7
clone size: medium-sized
CDR3 DNA: TGTGCCAGCAGTGAAGCGAGTCAGCGGGAGGGCGATTACGAGCAGTACTTC
CDR3 protein: CASSEASQREGDYEQYF

V gene: TRBV7-9
D gene: TRBD2
J gene: TRBJ2-1
clone size: NA
CDR3 DNA: TGTGCCAGCAGCCCACCGGGACTATCCTACAATGAGCAGTTCTTC
CDR3 protein: CASSPPGLSYNEQFF

V gene: TRBV2
D gene: NA
J gene: TRBJ1-2
clone size: NA
CDR3 DNA: TGTGCCAGCAGAACCGGGACATCTGCCATCTATGGCTACACCTTC
CDR3 protein: CASRTGTSAIYGYTF

V gene: TRBV6-1
D gene: NA
J gene: TRBJ2-3
clone size: NA
CDR3 DNA: TGTGCCAGCAGTGAAAGGGGGGTCTACCGCACAGATACGCAGTATTTT
CDR3 protein: CASSERGVYRTDTQYF

V gene: TRBV7-8
D gene: TRBD2
J gene: TRBJ2-7
clone size: few
CDR3 DNA: TGTGCCAGCAGTTCAGTACTAGCGGGGTTGAGCTCCTACGAGCAGTACTTC
CDR3 protein: CASSSVLAGLSSYEQYF

V gene: TRBV5-8
D gene: NA
J gene: TRBJ2-7
clone size: NA
CDR3 DNA: TGTGCCAGCAGCGTCAGGGGAGGGTACGAGCAGTACTTC
CDR3 protein: CASSVRGGYEQYF

V gene: TRBV11-3
D gene: TRBD2
J gene: TRBJ2-1
clone size: NA
CDR3 DNA: TGTGCCAGCAGTTCAAGCGGGATTTACAATGAGCGGTTCTTC
CDR3 protein: CASSSSGIYNERFF

V gene: TRBV7-2
D gene: NA
J gene: TRBJ2-7
clone size: medium-sized
CDR3 DNA: TGTGCCAGCAGCCCTCGAGGTTTCGAGTTCGAGCAGTACTTC
CDR3 protein: CASSPRGFEFEQYF

V gene: TRBV2
D gene: NA
J gene: TRBJ1-5
clone size: NA
CDR3 DNA: TGTGCCAGCAGTGGGACGGACCGGCCCCAGCATTTT
CDR3 protein: CASSGTDRPQHF

V gene: TRBV19
D gene: NA
J gene: TRBJ1-5
clone size: NA
CDR3 DNA: TGTGCCAGTACTAAGGGGATTGAGCGGCCCCAGCATTTT
CDR3 protein: CASTKGIERPQHF

V gene: TRBV2
D gene: TRBD2
J gene: TRBJ2-1
clone size: NA
CDR3 DNA: TGTGCCCTCGCGGGCGGGAGTTTTTCGGGGACCTACAATGAGCAGTTCTTC
CDR3 protein: CALAGGSFSGTYNEQFF

V gene: TRBV19
D gene: NA
J gene: TRBJ2-7
clone size: NA
CDR3 DNA: TGTGCCAGTAGTACTACCGGGGCCTACGAGCAGTACTTC
CDR3 protein: CASSTTGAYEQYF

V gene: TRBV6-4
D gene: NA
J gene: TRBJ2-1
clone size: NA
CDR3 DNA: TGTGCCAGCAGTGTAGAGGCTCACACCTACAATGAGCAGTTCTTC
CDR3 protein: CASSVEAHTYNEQFF

V gene: TRBV6-6
D gene: TRBD2
J gene: TRBJ2-2
clone size: NA
CDR3 DNA: TGTGCCAGCAGTCCCCTGGCGGGGGGTCACACCGGGGAGCTGTTTTTT
CDR3 protein: CASSPLAGGHTGELFF

V gene: TRBV7-2
D gene: NA
J gene: TRBJ2-5
clone size: NA
CDR3 DNA: TGTGCCAGCAGCTTAGGAGGGAGAGAGACCCAGTACTTC
CDR3 protein: CASSLGGRETQYF

V gene: TRBV7-9
D gene: NA
J gene: TRBJ2-1
clone size: NA
CDR3 DNA: TGTGCCAGCAGCCTCGGGGTCAATGAGCAGTTCTTC
CDR3 protein: CASSLGVNEQFF

V gene: TRBV5-1
D gene: NA
J gene: TRBJ1-2
clone size: NA
CDR3 DNA: TGCGCCAGCAGCCCCGGGAACAACTATGGCTACACCTTC
CDR3 protein: CASSPGNNYGYTF

V gene: TRBV5-1
D gene: TRBD1
J gene: TRBJ2-7
clone size: NA
CDR3 DNA: TGCGCCAGCAGCTTGGTGACAGGGAACGAGCAGTACTTC
CDR3 protein: CASSLVTGNEQYF

V gene: TRBV1
D gene: NA
J gene: TRBJ2-7
clone size: NA
CDR3 DNA: TGCACCAGCAGCCCCTGGACAGCCACTAGCCTCCACGAGCAGTACTTC
CDR3 protein: CTSSPWTATSLHEQYF

V gene: TRBV4-2
D gene: NA
J gene: TRBJ2-1
clone size: once
CDR3 DNA: TGTGCCAGCAGCCGGAATAACCAGGGAAATGAGCAGTTCTTC
CDR3 protein: CASSRNNQGNEQFF

V gene: TRBV19
D gene: TRBD2
J gene: TRBJ2-3
clone size: NA
CDR3 DNA: TGTGCCAGTAGTCCGCGGGACTACCAGGGCACAGATACGCAGTATTTT
CDR3 protein: CASSPRDYQGTDTQYF

V gene: TRBV5-1
D gene: TRBD2
J gene: TRBJ2-1
clone size: NA
CDR3 DNA: TGCGCCAGCAGCTTGGGGGGACTAGCGGGAGATGAGCAGTTCTTC
CDR3 protein: CASSLGGLAGDEQFF

V gene: TRBV29-1
D gene: TRBD1
J gene: TRBJ1-2
clone size: NA
CDR3 DNA: TGCAGCGTTGATCTGGACAGGGACAACTATGGCTACACCTTC
CDR3 protein: CSVDLDRDNYGYTF

V gene: TRBV6-6
D gene: NA
J gene: TRBJ1-1
clone size: few
CDR3 DNA: TGTGCCAGCACCAGAAACCAGATAGAAGCTTTCTTT
CDR3 protein: CASTRNQIEAFF

V gene: TRBV2
D gene: NA
J gene: TRBJ2-5
clone size: once
CDR3 DNA: TGTGCCAGCAGTGTCCAAGAGACCCAGTACTTC
CDR3 protein: CASSVQETQYF

V gene: TRBV27
D gene: NA
J gene: TRBJ2-7
clone size: NA
CDR3 DNA: TGTGCCAGCGGATACTCAGGAGGGTTCGAGCAGTACTTC
CDR3 protein: CASGYSGGFEQYF

V gene: TRBV10-2
D gene: NA
J gene: TRBJ1-1
clone size: NA
CDR3 DNA: TGCGCCAGCAATTGGGGGCCCTCTCCAAACACTGAAGCTTTCTTT
CDR3 protein: CASNWGPSPNTEAFF

V gene: TRBV5-3
D gene: TRBD2
J gene: TRBJ2-1
clone size: few
CDR3 DNA: TGTGCCAGAAGCAGCGGGAGTTCGATCCCGAACAATGAGCAGTTCTTC
CDR3 protein: CARSSGSSIPNNEQFF

V gene: TRBV2
D gene: TRBD2
J gene: TRBJ2-1
clone size: few
CDR3 DNA: TGTGCCAGCAAGGTGGTCCCTAGCGGGAGTTATGAGCAGTTCTTC
CDR3 protein: CASKVVPSGSYEQFF

V gene: TRBV5-4
D gene: NA
J gene: TRBJ1-1
clone size: NA
CDR3 DNA: TGTGCCAGCAGCTTCTACACCGGGGACACTGAAGCTTTCTTT
CDR3 protein: CASSFYTGDTEAFF

V gene: TRBV10-3
D gene: TRBD2
J gene: TRBJ2-2
clone size: NA
CDR3 DNA: TGTGCCATCAGCACCGGGACTAGCGGGTACGGGGAGCTGTTTTTT
CDR3 protein: CAISTGTSGYGELFF

V gene: TRBV12-5
D gene: NA
J gene: TRBJ2-7
clone size: NA
CDR3 DNA: TGTGCTAGTCCAACAGAGCAGTACTTC
CDR3 protein: CASPTEQYF

V gene: TRBV20-1
D gene: TRBD1
J gene: TRBJ1-1
clone size: once
CDR3 DNA: TGCAGTGCTAGGGGACAGGAAGCTTTCTTT
CDR3 protein: CSARGQEAFF

V gene: TRBV9
D gene: NA
J gene: TRBJ1-2
clone size: NA
CDR3 DNA: TGTGCCAGCAGCCCCCGCTTGGGCGGAAATGGCTACACCTTC
CDR3 protein: CASSPRLGGNGYTF

V gene: TRBV5-1
D gene: NA
J gene: TRBJ2-7
clone size: NA
CDR3 DNA: TGCGCCAGCAGTCTTATCAGCAGGGATCCCGCCTACGAGCAGTACTTC
CDR3 protein: CASSLISRDPAYEQYF

V gene: TRBV5-1
D gene: TRBD2
J gene: TRBJ2-7
clone size: NA
CDR3 DNA: TGCGCCAGCAGCTCCGGGACTAGCTCCGAGCAGTACTTC
CDR3 protein: CASSSGTSSEQYF

V gene: TRBV9
D gene: NA
J gene: TRBJ2-1
clone size: NA
CDR3 DNA: TGTGCCAGCAGCGTAGAACTAGCAGGGTGGAATGAGCAGTTCTTC
CDR3 protein: CASSVELAGWNEQFF